This TCR beta chain was recorded in a study of beta chain features in type 1 diabetes. Notes on this clone: Its antigen is unidentified.

Reverse transcribing all isolated RNA meant expressed TCRB transcripts were sequenced. Sequenced by immunoSEQ multiplex PCR; TCRdb stores in-frame clones only, minus some. The sample comprises 25,000 to 30,000 clones, roughly three fifths of which are singletons, and over 1.2% rests with the top ten. Notes on the study in general: Among patients with Type 1 diabetes, TCRB CDR3s were moderately but significantly shorter in every one of the four CD4+ subsets. These data did not resolve whether HLA type affects TCRB rearrangement. The similarity of naive, central memory and Treg TCRB repertoires appeared greater among patients than among healthy donors.

This TCR was sampled from a woman between 18 and 29 years old with type 1 diabetes. Sequencing used Tregs from blood.

The CDR3 region has the DNA TGTGCCTGGAGCGCGGGACTAGCGGTCAATGAGCAGTTCTTC. Encoded protein: CAWSAGLAVNEQFF. The V call is TRBV30, the J call TRBJ2-1; 11 bases are a match to TRBD2. This CDR3 comprises 14 residues. Per germline, CDR1 GTSNPN and CDR2 SVGIG (reference sequence). V dropped 3 bases and J dropped 6; count of bases not matched to a gene: 4.